Shown below are 3 T cell receptor beta chains from a single sample sequenced in a study of identical twins. TCRdb reprocessed the 5' RACE reads via MiXCR and lists one record per CDR3 protein. The sample gives a few hundred thousand distinct CDR3 sequences, less than 20% of which show up once; approximately 12% is in the top ten. Sequencing used naive T cells sorted from blood. The receptors here all came from a man aged 50-60 years in good health.

This clonotype was detected many times. The V gene is TRBV6-1, the J gene TRBJ1-1; tentative D call: TRBD1 (5 bases). CDR3 length equals 14 residues. Per germline, CDR1 MNHNS and CDR2 SASEGT. With 3 bases removed from V and 3 bases from J, the gap between germline ends came to 11 bases. Written as DNA, the CDR3 is TGTGCCAGCAGTGAGCTTGGAGGGGACACTGAAGCTTTCTTT. Translation: CASSELGGDTEAFF.

The chain recombines TRBV7-2 with TRBJ2-2, with D tentatively TRBD2 (6 bases). The CDR3 has 14 amino acids. The germline CDR1 and CDR2 sequences are SGHTA and FQGNSA. V was clipped by 1 base and J by 8 bases, with 11 bases between them. The CDR3 sequence is CASSLGPGLGELFF. The DNA for the CDR3 is TGTGCCAGCAGCTTAGGTCCGGGACTGGGGGAGCTGTTTTTT. Full variable domain (outside the CDR3, taken from reference TRBV7-2 and TRBJ2-2): GAGVSQSPSNKVTEKGKDVELRCDPISGHTALYWYRQSLGQGLEFLIYFQGNSAPDKSGLPSDRFSAERTGGSVSTLTIQRTQQEDSAVYLCASSLGPGLGELFFGEGSRLTVL.

This clonotype was observed many times. The V gene is TRBV7-2, the J gene TRBJ1-5; TRBD1 matches at 8 bases. From germline, CDR1 is SGHTA and CDR2 FQGNSA. CDR3 size: 15 residues. With 5 bases clipped from V and 0 bases from J, the junction kept 3 bases outside the gene matches. The CDR3 sequence: CASSTGQASNQPQHF. The CDR3 nucleotides are TGTGCCAGCAGCACGGGACAGGCTAGCAATCAGCCCCAGCATTTT.